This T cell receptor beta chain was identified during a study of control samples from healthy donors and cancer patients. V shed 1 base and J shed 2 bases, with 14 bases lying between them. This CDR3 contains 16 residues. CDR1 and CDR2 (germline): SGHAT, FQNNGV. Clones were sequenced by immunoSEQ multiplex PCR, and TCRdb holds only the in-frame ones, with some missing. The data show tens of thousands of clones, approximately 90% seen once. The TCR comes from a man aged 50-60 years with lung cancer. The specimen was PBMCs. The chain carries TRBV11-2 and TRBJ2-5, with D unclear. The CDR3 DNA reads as TGTGCCAGCAGCTTAGCACAGTTGGGTCCGCAAGAGACCCAGTACTTC. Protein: CASSLAQLGPQETQYF.